The 6 T cell receptor beta chains in this list originate from one sample, sequenced in a study of blood T cell repertoires in COVID-19. TCRdb's copy holds only in-frame clones and misses some; the assay was immunoSEQ multiplex PCR. The sample has approximately 140,000 clones, about nine tenths seen once. What was sequenced was peripheral blood. These receptors came from a woman aged 60-70 years with active or convalescent COVID-19.

The chain uses TRBV5-5 and TRBJ1-4; TRBD1 aligns across 7 bases. CDR3 length equals 16 residues. From germline, CDR1 is SGHKS and CDR2 YYEKEE (reference sequence). Germline trimming cut 2 bases from V and 8 bases from J; bases unmatched to any gene: 12. As DNA, the CDR3 is TGTGCCAGCAGCTTCGGAGGGGGCAATGCTGGCGAAAAACTGTTTTTT. It yields the protein CASSFGGGNAGEKLFF.

The DNA of the CDR3 is TGTGCCAGCAGCCGGGGACAGGGAAGTGGCTACACCTTC. It is translated as CASSRGQGSGYTF. The J gene is TRBJ1-2, the V gene TRBV27, with 9 bases lining up with TRBD1. Germline V gene lookup returns CDR1 MNHEY and CDR2 SMNVEV (reference sequence). The CDR3 runs 13 residues. The trim removed 6 bases at V and 7 bases at J, leaving 6 bases unmatched.

The J gene is TRBJ2-7, the V gene TRBV4-3; TRBD1 is a possible D gene (6 bases). The CDR3 runs to 15 residues. Germline CDR1 LGHNA, CDR2 YSLEER. V was cut by 2 bases and J by 7 bases, with 18 bases left in between. The CDR3 sequence is CASSQQGQGLGEQYF. In nucleotides, the CDR3 is TGCGCCAGCAGCCAACAAGGGCAGGGGTTAGGAGAGCAGTACTTC.

This clone appeared a few times. This sequence joins TRBV12-5 and TRBJ2-6; D is unresolved. Germline CDR1 and CDR2: LGHNT and FRNRAP. V was trimmed by 4 bases and J by 1 base, leaving 8 bases between them. The CDR3 length is 15 residues. The CDR3 nucleotides read TGTGCTAGTGGTTCAGGTTTTTCTGGGGCCAACGTCCTGACTTTC. Residues: CASGSGFSGANVLTF.

V gene TRBV7-2 combines with J gene TRBJ2-3; 9 bases map to TRBD2. The CDR3 runs to 14 residues. V lost 10 bases and J lost 3; bases outside the gene matches: 8. The germline V gene has CDR1 SGHTA and CDR2 FQGNSA. The CDR3 sequence is CAITAAGGTDTQYF. The CDR3 DNA reads TGTGCCATTACCGCGGCGGGGGGGACAGATACGCAGTATTTT.

The V gene is TRBV11-3, the J gene TRBJ2-5; TRBD1 matches at 9 bases. CDR1 is SGHNT and CDR2 is YENEEA in the germline V gene. The CDR3 sequence is 14 residues long. V dropped 3 bases and J dropped 2; count of bases not matched to a gene: 1. CDR3 sequence reads: CASSLDRGQETQYF. CDR3 sequence (DNA): TGTGCCAGCAGCTTGGACAGGGGACAAGAGACCCAGTACTTC.